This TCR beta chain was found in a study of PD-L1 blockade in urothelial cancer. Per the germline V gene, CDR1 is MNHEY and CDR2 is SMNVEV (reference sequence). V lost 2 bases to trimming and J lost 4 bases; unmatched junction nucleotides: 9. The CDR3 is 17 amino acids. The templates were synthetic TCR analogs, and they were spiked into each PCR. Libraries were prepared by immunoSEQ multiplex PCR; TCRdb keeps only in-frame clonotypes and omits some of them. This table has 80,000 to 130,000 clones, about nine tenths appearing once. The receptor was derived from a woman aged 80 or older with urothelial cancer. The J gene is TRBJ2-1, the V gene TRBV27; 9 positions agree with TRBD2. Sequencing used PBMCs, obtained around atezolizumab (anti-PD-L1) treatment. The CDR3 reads CASSLEWREGFYNEQFF. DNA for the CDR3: TGTGCCAGCAGTTTAGAGTGGCGGGAGGGGTTTTACAATGAGCAGTTCTTC.